This TCR beta chain was captured by sequencing in a study of T-cell reconstitution after alpha-beta-depleted transplantation in children. The CDR3 totals 16 residues. Trimming cost V 0 bases and J 5 bases; bases outside gene matches: 5. Per germline, CDR1 KGHSH and CDR2 LQKENI. This clonotype has more than one count but fewer than ten. Unique molecular identifiers were incorporated when the TCRbeta library was constructed. MiXCR, applied by TCRdb to the PCR reads, yields one record per CDR3 protein. Of fewer than 550,000 distinct CDR3 sequences listed, over 9.5% are singletons. Material: PBMCs, obtained before TCRalphabeta/CD19-depleted stem cell transplant. The chain uses TRBV18 and TRBJ2-1; 9 bases are shared with TRBD2. This sequence originates from a child aged 2-15 years with inherited bone marrow failure, due to receive a stem cell transplant. CDR3 in DNA: TGTGCCAGCTCACCACCGGAGCGGGGGGACGACAATGAGCAGTTCTTC. Protein: CASSPPERGDDNEQFF. The full variable domain, rest sourced from reference TRBV18 and TRBJ2-1, is NAGVMQNPRHLVRRRGQEARLRCSPMKGHSHVYWYRQLPEEGLKFMVYLQKENIIDESGMPKERFSAEFPKEGPSILRIQQVVRGDSAAYFCASSPPERGDDNEQFFGPGTRLTVL.